A selection of T cell receptor beta chains follows, all from one sample in a study of esophageal squamous cell carcinoma tumors. TCRdb itself ran the 5' RACE reads through MiXCR, one entry per CDR3 protein. Here the sample spans 1,000 to 1,500 distinct CDR3 sequences, about 12% being singletons. The specimen was tumor tissue. The receptors were gathered from a man aged 45-79 years with esophageal squamous cell carcinoma. Both conserved end residues are part of each CDR3.

TRBJ2-1,TRBV6-2/TRBV6-3,CAGGTSGRAYNEQFF
TRBJ1-1,TRBV29-1,CSAQTGLNTEAFF
TRBJ1-5,TRBV24-1,CATPPHREGWQPQHF
TRBJ1-3,TRBV27,CASSRSDSAGNTIYF
TRBJ2-1,TRBV6-4,CASSKRQDRYNEQFF
TRBJ2-7,TRBV7-2,CASSLTVGGSYEQYF
TRBJ2-2,TRBV24-1,CATSSFKDRTSLPNTGELFF
TRBJ1-6,TRBV19,CASTPTGSYNSPLHF
TRBJ2-3,TRBV5-1,CASSYGRGTGGRGTDTQYF
TRBJ2-1,TRBV19,CASSPDGIGGGARNEQFF
TRBJ2-7,TRBV5-5,CASWTHRGYYF
TRBJ2-7,TRBV6-1,CASSATSGLSHEQYF
TRBJ2-2,TRBV2,CASSPRDMGFGELFF
TRBJ2-1,TRBV18,CASSPPSGTYFNEQFF
TRBJ2-7,TRBV6-5,CASSQGPTYEQYF
TRBJ2-2,TRBV12-3/TRBV12-4,CASSWWGPLSGELFF
TRBJ2-1,TRBV20-1,CSASGTYNEQFF
TRBJ2-3,TRBV28,CASSFASPRSADTQYF
TRBJ1-1,TRBV7-3,CASSPQGLNTEAFF
TRBJ2-1,TRBV2,CAGGLGGSFDEQFF
TRBJ2-7,TRBV20-1,CSAKDAGGSDEQYF
TRBJ2-1,TRBV5-1,CASSLVAYKGVEQFF
TRBJ2-3,TRBV29-1,CSVGQGNVADTQYF
TRBJ2-5,TRBV20-1,CSASNPGLALFQTETQYF
TRBJ1-5,TRBV6-6,CASSRRGIANNQPQHF
TRBJ2-5,TRBV7-3,CASSPRQGSFETQYF
TRBJ2-3,TRBV29-1,CSVEGGGGVTDTQYF
TRBJ2-1,TRBV11-3,CASSRLTQLSEQFF
TRBJ1-1,TRBV7-3,CASSEQGLNTEAFF
TRBJ2-4,TRBV4-2,CASSQEGGPGQLNIQYF
TRBJ2-7,TRBV6-2/TRBV6-3,CASSYPTSRIYEQYF
TRBJ2-2,TRBV7-8,CASSLVAGGRRSGELFF
TRBJ2-1,TRBV6-2/TRBV6-3,CASSASLAGARHEQFF
TRBJ2-3,TRBV12-3/TRBV12-4,CASSAAEGARGDTQYF
TRBJ1-5,TRBV12-3/TRBV12-4,CASSFGTGLQPQHF
TRBJ2-1,TRBV29-1,CSVDRYSGQLNNEQFF
TRBJ2-2,TRBV29-1,CSVEDRGGTGELFF
TRBJ1-2,TRBV28,CASSFPPYVAYTF